Presented here are 24 T cell receptor beta chains from one specimen sequenced in a study of cytomegalovirus exposure and HLA in healthy donors. The PCR was carried out with 60 Vbeta primers and 13 Jbeta primers. This table comes from immunoSEQ multiplex PCR, and its TCRdb copy is limited to in-frame clones, with some not included. Of 90,000 to 120,000 clones in the sample, approximately 76% were seen once. The sequenced sample consisted of PBMCs. These receptors originate from a man aged 18 to 30 in good health and CMV-seronegative.

The chain combines TRBV9 with TRBJ1-1; a possible D gene is TRBD1 (6 bases). CDR3 length: 14 residues. Trimming shortened V by 1 base and J by 3 bases, and 10 bases separated the two germline ends. Germline lookup yields CDR1 SGDLS and CDR2 YYNGEE. Here the CDR3 reads CASSVSHRDTEAFF. The CDR3 DNA follows: TGTGCCAGCAGCGTATCTCACAGGGACACTGAAGCTTTCTTT.

This chain links TRBV27 with TRBJ2-7; TRBD1 agrees at 7 bases. The trim removed 2 bases at V and 4 bases at J, leaving 8 bases unmatched. CDR1 and CDR2 (germline): MNHEY, SMNVEV (reference sequence). The CDR3 totals 15 residues. CDR3 coding DNA: TGTGCCAGCAGTTTACGAGGGGGCGAGGTTTACGAGCAGTACTTC. Amino acids: CASSLRGGEVYEQYF.

This clone has only a few counts. The chain carries TRBV5-1 and TRBJ2-2; TRBD1 is a possible D gene (5 bases). The CDR3 consists of 15 residues. Germline values: CDR1 SGHRS, CDR2 YFSETQ. V dropped 0 bases and J dropped 0 bases, with 6 bases sitting between them. DNA for the CDR3: TGCGCCAGCAGCTTGGACAGGACGAACACCGGGGAGCTGTTTTTT. As protein: CASSLDRTNTGELFF.

This chain connects TRBV6-1 to TRBJ1-1, with D unresolved. CDR1 is MNHNS, CDR2 SASEGT, per germline. The CDR3 has 10 amino acids. The V gene lost 10 bases and the J gene lost 11 bases, with 14 bases spanning the gap. The CDR3 loop reads CATIPGWAFF. The DNA for the CDR3 is TGTGCCACTATCCCTGGTTGGGCTTTCTTT.

The rearrangement links TRBV7-2 to TRBJ2-7, with D unclear. Germline loops: CDR1 SGHTA, CDR2 FQGNSA. The CDR3 runs 14 residues. The ends were cut back, 2 bases at V and 0 bases at J, with 8 bases in the middle. The CDR3 sequence is CASSLSQVSYEQYF. CDR3 nucleotide sequence: TGTGCCAGCAGCTTATCGCAGGTCTCCTACGAGCAGTACTTC.

The CDR3 protein is CSVDQGTEENPNGYTF. DNA of the CDR3: TGCAGCGTTGATCAAGGGACAGAGGAGAATCCGAATGGCTACACCTTC. This chain uses TRBV29-1 with TRBJ1-2; 7 bases fit TRBD1. Germline lookup yields CDR1 SQVTM and CDR2 ANQGSEA. V was clipped by 3 bases and J by 6 bases; unmatched bases: 16. The CDR3 length is 16 residues.

V gene TRBV19 combines with J gene TRBJ2-2, with D tentatively TRBD1 (5 bases). With 5 bases removed from V and 1 base from J, the gap between germline ends came to 8 bases. The germline gives CDR1 LNHDA, CDR2 SQIVND (reference sequence). The CDR3 consists of 14 residues. CDR3 coding DNA: TGTGCCAGTAGTGCCCAGGGGAACACCGGGGAGCTGTTTTTT. Amino acid sequence: CASSAQGNTGELFF.

J is TRBJ2-3 and V is TRBV10-3, with 7 bases matching TRBD2. V lost 1 base and J lost 1; bases outside the gene matches: 2. The CDR3 has 15 amino acids. Germline assignment: CDR1 ENHRY and CDR2 SYGVKD. The CDR3 DNA reads as TGTGCCATCAGTGAGTTCGGACTAGGCACAGATACGCAGTATTTT. It translates to CAISEFGLGTDTQYF.

Concerning this clone: The sample contains more than one DNA sequence encoding this CDR3. The chain is built from TRBV6-5 and TRBJ2-7, with 10 bases fitting TRBD1. V shed 6 bases, J shed 1 base, and the junction held 3 bases outside the gene matches. Germline V gene lookup returns CDR1 MNHEY and CDR2 SVGAGI. This CDR3 spans 14 amino acids. The CDR3 loop reads CASSRTGGSYEQYF. The CDR3 DNA sequence: TGTGCCAGCAGCAGGACAGGGGGGTCCTACGAGCAGTACTTC.

This chain connects TRBV15 to TRBJ2-2; 8 bases are a match to TRBD2. CDR1 and CDR2 from the germline V gene are LNHNV and YYDKDF (reference sequence). Germline trimming cut 5 bases from V and 4 bases from J; bases unmatched to any gene: 3. The CDR3 is made up of 14 amino acids. The CDR3 DNA follows: TGTGCCACCAGCGGCGGGGGGTTCACCGGGGAGCTGTTTTTT. Translating it yields CATSGGGFTGELFF.

J is TRBJ1-4 and V is TRBV4-3; D not resolved. The CDR3 is made up of 17 amino acids. V dropped 0 bases and J dropped 0 bases, with 11 bases sitting between them. Germline V gives CDR1 LGHNA, CDR2 YSLEER. The DNA for the CDR3 is TGCGCCAGCAGCCAAGATTCGCAGGCTTCAACTAATGAAAAACTGTTTTTT. Its protein is CASSQDSQASTNEKLFF.

This clone was picked up a small number of times. The DNA of the CDR3 is TGCGCCAGCAGCCAACTCCTGAGCGGGGGGCCGGGGGATACGCAGTATTTT. Translation: CASSQLLSGGPGDTQYF. The chain is built from TRBV4-1 and TRBJ2-3, with 9 positions matching TRBD2. Germline trimming cut 2 bases from V and 6 bases from J; bases unmatched to any gene: 12. The CDR3 spans 17 residues. Germline V CDR1 and CDR2: MGHRA, YSYEKL.

In this sample, this clone turned up a few times. This sequence joins TRBV10-3 and TRBJ1-5; D is unclear. The CDR3 loop spans 13 amino acids. Germline CDR1 and CDR2: ENHRY and SYGVKD. V lost 7 bases to trimming and J lost 5 bases, with 12 bases between them. CDR3 sequence: CAIKSGEDQPQHF. CDR3 DNA: TGTGCCATCAAGAGCGGGGAAGATCAGCCCCAGCATTTT.

The chain uses TRBV6-1 and TRBJ1-1; TRBD1 aligns across 7 bases. Germline V CDR1 and CDR2: MNHNS, SASEGT. The length of the CDR3 is 13 residues. V shed 6 bases and J 10 bases; nucleotides not matched to a gene: 11. The DNA of the CDR3 is TGTGCCAGCAGCGCGACAGGGACCATCCGAGCTTTCTTT. This sequence encodes CASSATGTIRAFF.

The V and J genes are TRBV29-1 and TRBJ1-1, with 12 bases aligning to TRBD1. CDR3 size: 15 residues. Trimming at V came to 7 bases and at J to 0 bases, leaving 6 bases not matched to a gene. CDR1 and CDR2 (germline): SQVTM, ANQGSEA. The CDR3 sequence is CSAQGQGAMNTEAFF. The CDR3 nucleotides read TGCAGCGCACAGGGACAGGGGGCCATGAACACTGAAGCTTTCTTT.

This clone was counted only a few times. The genes are TRBV5-8 and TRBJ1-1; 7 bases align to TRBD1. J lost 4 bases, V lost 0 bases, and 3 bases had no gene match. CDR3 length equals 14 residues. Germline lookup yields CDR1 SGHTS and CDR2 YDEGEE. CDR3: CASSLGQGGTEAFF. CDR3 DNA sequence: TGTGCCAGCAGCTTGGGACAGGGTGGCACTGAAGCTTTCTTT.

The chain uses TRBV7-2 and TRBJ1-1; D is unclear. The germline V gene has CDR1 SGHTA and CDR2 FQGNSA. The CDR3 contains 13 residues. Between the trimmed V and J ends, which lost 1 base and 5 bases, there was a span of 8 bases. CDR3 sequence (DNA): TGTGCCAGCAGCTTAGGGACGGGGACTGAAGCTTTCTTT. Its translation is CASSLGTGTEAFF.

The chain joins TRBV11-2 to TRBJ1-6; 7 nucleotides line up with TRBD1. This CDR3 region has 14 residues. After removal of 1 base from V and 8 bases from J, the junction contained 2 bases not matched to a gene. Germline lookup yields CDR1 SGHAT and CDR2 FQNNGV. Here the CDR3 DNA reads TGTGCCAGCAGCTTAGGGACAGGCTATTCACCCCTCCACTTT. Protein product: CASSLGTGYSPLHF.

V and J are TRBV2 and TRBJ1-5; 8 bases align to TRBD1. Per the germline V gene, CDR1 is SNHLY and CDR2 is FYNNEI. CDR3 length: 14 amino acids. J lost 4 bases, V lost 6 bases, and 5 bases had no gene match. DNA for the CDR3: TGTGCCAGCAGGGGACAGGACTTTAATCAGCCCCAGCATTTT. Encoded protein: CASRGQDFNQPQHF.

The genes are TRBV28 and TRBJ1-5; 8 bases fit TRBD1. The CDR3 runs 16 residues. The V gene end was trimmed by 2 bases and the J gene end by 6 bases; junction bases not matched to a gene: 9. CDR1 is MDHEN and CDR2 is SYDVKM in the germline V gene. CDR3 residues: CASSLNSRGLGQPQHF. CDR3 in DNA: TGTGCCAGCAGTTTAAACTCCAGGGGGCTAGGTCAGCCCCAGCATTTT. Full variable domain (remainder filled in from reference TRBV28 and TRBJ1-5): DVKVTQSSRYLVKRTGEKVFLECVQDMDHENMFWYRQDPGLGLRLIYFSYDVKMKEKGDIPEGYSVSREKKERFSLILESASTNQTSMYLCASSLNSRGLGQPQHFGDGTRLSIL.

The J gene is TRBJ2-5, the V gene TRBV14, with 10 bases identical to TRBD2. The CDR3 totals 18 residues. Germline CDR1 SGHDN, CDR2 FVKESK. J was trimmed by 1 base and V by 1 base; bases with no gene match: 9. The CDR3 here is CASSQVRIAGGLQETQYF. In DNA, the CDR3 is TGTGCCAGCAGCCAAGTCCGTATAGCGGGGGGACTCCAAGAGACCCAGTACTTC.

CDR3 nucleotide sequence: TGTGCCAGCAGTGAAGCTTTGGGAGCCCATCAGCCCCAGCATTTT. This encodes CASSEALGAHQPQHF. The chain has TRBV6-1 and TRBJ1-5, with no clear D. With 0 bases removed from V and 5 bases from J, the gap between germline ends came to 11 bases. Germline lookup yields CDR1 MNHNS and CDR2 SASEGT. The CDR3 is made up of 15 amino acids.

The rearrangement uses TRBV5-1 and TRBJ2-5; TRBD2 is a possible D gene (5 bases). Germline-derived CDR1 and CDR2 are SGHRS and YFSETQ. V lost 3 bases and J 0 bases, leaving 9 bases between the germline ends. The CDR3 is made up of 14 amino acids. As DNA, the CDR3 is TGCGCCAGCAGCTCAAACGGGAACCAAGAGACCCAGTACTTC. This gives the protein CASSSNGNQETQYF.

V gene TRBV7-2 combines with J gene TRBJ2-5, with 8 bases lining up with TRBD2. V trimming: 4 bases; J trimming: 3 bases; junction bases outside the gene matches: 13. The CDR3 has 17 amino acids. Germline-derived CDR1 and CDR2 are SGHTA and FQGNSA. The CDR3 DNA is TGTGCCAGCAGCTCCCCGCGGGGCGGGGGGCTTGAAGAGACCCAGTACTTC. Translated, it gives CASSSPRGGGLEETQYF. Full variable domain (rest looked up from reference TRBV7-2 and TRBJ2-5): GAGVSQSPSNKVTEKGKDVELRCDPISGHTALYWYRQSLGQGLEFLIYFQGNSAPDKSGLPSDRFSAERTGGSVSTLTIQRTQQEDSAVYLCASSSPRGGGLEETQYFGPGTRLLVL.